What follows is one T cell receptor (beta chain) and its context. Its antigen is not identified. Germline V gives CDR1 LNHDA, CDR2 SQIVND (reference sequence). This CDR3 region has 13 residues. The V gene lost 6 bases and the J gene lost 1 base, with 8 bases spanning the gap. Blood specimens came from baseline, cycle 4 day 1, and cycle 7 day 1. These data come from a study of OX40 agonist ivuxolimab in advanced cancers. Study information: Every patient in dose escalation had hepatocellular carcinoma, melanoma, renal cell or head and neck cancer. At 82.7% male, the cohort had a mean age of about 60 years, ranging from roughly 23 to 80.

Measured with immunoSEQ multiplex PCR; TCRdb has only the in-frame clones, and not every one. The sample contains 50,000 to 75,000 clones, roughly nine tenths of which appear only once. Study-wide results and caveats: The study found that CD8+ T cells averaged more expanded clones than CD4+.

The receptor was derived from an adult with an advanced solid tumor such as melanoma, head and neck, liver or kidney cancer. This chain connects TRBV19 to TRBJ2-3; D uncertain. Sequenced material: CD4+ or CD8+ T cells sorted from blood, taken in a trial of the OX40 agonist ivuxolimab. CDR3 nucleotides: TGTGCCAGTAGCCTCTATGGCACAGATACGCAGTATTTT. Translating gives CASSLYGTDTQYF.